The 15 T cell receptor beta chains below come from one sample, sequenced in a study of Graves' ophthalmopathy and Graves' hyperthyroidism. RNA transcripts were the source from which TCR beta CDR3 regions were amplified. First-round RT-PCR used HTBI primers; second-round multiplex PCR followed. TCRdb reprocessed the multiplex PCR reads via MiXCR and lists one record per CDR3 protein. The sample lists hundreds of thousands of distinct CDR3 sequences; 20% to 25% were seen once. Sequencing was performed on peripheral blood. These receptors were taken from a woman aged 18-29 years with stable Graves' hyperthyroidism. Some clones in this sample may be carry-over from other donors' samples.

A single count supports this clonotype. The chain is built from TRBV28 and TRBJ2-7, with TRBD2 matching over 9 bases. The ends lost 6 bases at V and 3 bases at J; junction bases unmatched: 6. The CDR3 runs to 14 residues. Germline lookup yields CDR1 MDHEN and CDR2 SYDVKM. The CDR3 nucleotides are TGTGCCAGCAGACGTAGCGGGAGTATCTACGAGCAGTACTTC. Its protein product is CASRRSGSIYEQYF.

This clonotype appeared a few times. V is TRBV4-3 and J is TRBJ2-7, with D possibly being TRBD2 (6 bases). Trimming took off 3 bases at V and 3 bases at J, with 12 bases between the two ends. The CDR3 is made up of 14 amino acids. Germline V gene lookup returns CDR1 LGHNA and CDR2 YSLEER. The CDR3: CASSQGRRDYEQYF. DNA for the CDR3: TGCGCCAGCAGCCAGGGTAGGAGGGACTACGAGCAGTACTTC.

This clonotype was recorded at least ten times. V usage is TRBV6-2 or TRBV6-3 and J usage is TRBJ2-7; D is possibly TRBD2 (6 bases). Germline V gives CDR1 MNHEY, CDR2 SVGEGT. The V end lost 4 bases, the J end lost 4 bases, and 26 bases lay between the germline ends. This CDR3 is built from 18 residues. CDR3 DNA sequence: TGTGCCAGCAGTTTTCTACTAAGCGAACGGGGGAGTTTTTACGAGCAGTACTTC. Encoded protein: CASSFLLSERGSFYEQYF.

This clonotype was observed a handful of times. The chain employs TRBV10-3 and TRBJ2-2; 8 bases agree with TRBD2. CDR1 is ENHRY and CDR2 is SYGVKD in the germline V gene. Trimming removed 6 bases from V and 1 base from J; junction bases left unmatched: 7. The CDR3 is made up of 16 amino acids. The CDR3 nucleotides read TGTGCCATCAGCCCCCGGGAGGGTAGGAACACCGGGGAGCTGTTTTTT. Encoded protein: CAISPREGRNTGELFF.

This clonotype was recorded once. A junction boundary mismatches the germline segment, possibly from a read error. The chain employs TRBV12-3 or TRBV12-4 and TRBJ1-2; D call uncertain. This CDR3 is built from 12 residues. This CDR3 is CASSFWADGYTF. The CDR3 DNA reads TGCGCCAGCAGTTTTTGGGCGGATGGCTACACCTTC.

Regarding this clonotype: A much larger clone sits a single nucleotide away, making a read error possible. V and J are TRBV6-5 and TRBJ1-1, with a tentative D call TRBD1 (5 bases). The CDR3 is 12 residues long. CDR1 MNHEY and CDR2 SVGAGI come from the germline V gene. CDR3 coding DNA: TGTGCCAGCAGATTAAGGGGCACTGAAGCTTTATTT. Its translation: CASRLRGTEALF.

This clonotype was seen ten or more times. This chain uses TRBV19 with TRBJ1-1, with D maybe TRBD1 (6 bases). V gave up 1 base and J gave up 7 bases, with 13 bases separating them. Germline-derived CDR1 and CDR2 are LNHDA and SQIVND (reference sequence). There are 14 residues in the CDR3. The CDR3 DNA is TGTGCCAGTAGTATAGCCGCGGGCAGGGGTGAAGCTTTCTTT. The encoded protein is CASSIAAGRGEAFF.

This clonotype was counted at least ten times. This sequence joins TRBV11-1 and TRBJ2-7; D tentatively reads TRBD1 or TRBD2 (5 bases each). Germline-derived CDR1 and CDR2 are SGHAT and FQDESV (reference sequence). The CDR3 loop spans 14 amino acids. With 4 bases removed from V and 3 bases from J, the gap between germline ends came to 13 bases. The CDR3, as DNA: TGTGCCAGCAGCTCCCGGGACGGCTACTACGAGCAGTACTTC. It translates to CASSSRDGYYEQYF.

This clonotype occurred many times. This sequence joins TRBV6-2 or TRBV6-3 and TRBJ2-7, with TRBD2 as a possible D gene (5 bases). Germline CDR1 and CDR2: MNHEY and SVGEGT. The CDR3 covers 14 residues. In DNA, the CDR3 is TGTGCTACTATGAGAGCGGCTACGACCTACGAGCAGTACTTC. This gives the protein CATMRAATTYEQYF.

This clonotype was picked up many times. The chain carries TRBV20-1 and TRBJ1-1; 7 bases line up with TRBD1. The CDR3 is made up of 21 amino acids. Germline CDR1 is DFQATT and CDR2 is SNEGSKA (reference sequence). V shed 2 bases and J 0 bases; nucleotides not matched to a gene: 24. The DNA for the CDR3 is TGCAGTGCTAGAATAGGCTCGGGACAGATAATCACCCAGATAATGAACACTGAAGCTTTCTTT. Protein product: CSARIGSGQIITQIMNTEAFF.

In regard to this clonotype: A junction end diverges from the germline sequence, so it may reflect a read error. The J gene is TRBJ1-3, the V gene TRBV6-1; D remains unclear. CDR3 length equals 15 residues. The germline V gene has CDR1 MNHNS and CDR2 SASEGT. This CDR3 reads CASREDWISGNTIYF. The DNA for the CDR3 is TGTGCCAGCAGAGAGGACTGGATCTCTGGAAACACTATATATTTT.

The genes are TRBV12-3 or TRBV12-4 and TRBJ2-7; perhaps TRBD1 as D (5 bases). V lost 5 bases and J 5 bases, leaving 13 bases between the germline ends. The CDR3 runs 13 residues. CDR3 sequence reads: CASSPPLTDEQYF. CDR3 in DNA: TGTGCCAGCAGTCCTCCGCTGACAGACGAGCAGTACTTC.

CDR3 residues: CASSHQKREGRETQYF. The DNA of the CDR3 is TGTGCCAGCAGTCATCAGAAGCGAGAGGGGAGGGAAACCCAGTACTTC. This sequence joins TRBV28 and TRBJ2-5, with 7 bases aligning to TRBD2. V dropped 5 bases and J dropped 8; count of bases not matched to a gene: 17. This CDR3 comprises 16 residues. The germline V gene has CDR1 MDHEN and CDR2 SYDVKM.

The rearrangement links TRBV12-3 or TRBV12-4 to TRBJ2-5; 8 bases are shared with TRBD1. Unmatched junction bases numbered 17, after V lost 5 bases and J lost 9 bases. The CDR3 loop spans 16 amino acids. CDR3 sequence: CASSPGTGILGRAQYF. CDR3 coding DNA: TGTGCCAGCAGTCCCGGGACAGGAATTTTAGGTCGCGCCCAGTACTTC.

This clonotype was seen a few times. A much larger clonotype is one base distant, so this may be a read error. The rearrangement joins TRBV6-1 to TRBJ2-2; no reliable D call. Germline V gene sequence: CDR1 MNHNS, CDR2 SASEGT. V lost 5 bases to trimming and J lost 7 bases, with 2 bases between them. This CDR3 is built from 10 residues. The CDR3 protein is CASSFGELFF. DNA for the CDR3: TGTGCCAGCAGTTTCGGGGAGCTGTTTTTT.